The 16 T cell receptor beta chains given below trace back to one sample, sequenced in a study of blood T cell repertoires in COVID-19. The protocol was immunoSEQ multiplex PCR, while the TCRdb copy is restricted to in-frame clones and leaves out a portion. Among 220,000 or so clones listed, approximately 85% were seen once. The specimen sequenced was PBMCs or T cells enriched from blood (not recorded which). These receptors came from a woman aged 50 to 60 who had recovered from COVID-19.

The V and J genes are TRBV4-3 and TRBJ2-7; TRBD2 matches at 8 bases. J gave up 2 bases and V 8 bases, and 5 bases lay outside the gene matches. CDR1 and CDR2 from the germline V gene are LGHNA and YSLEER. The CDR3 runs to 13 residues. CDR3 bases: TGCGCCAGCGGCCCGGGGGGGGCCTACGAGCAGTACTTC. Translated, it gives CASGPGGAYEQYF.

This chain links TRBV18 with TRBJ1-2; no clear D gene. Per germline, CDR1 KGHSH and CDR2 LQKENI. Between the trimmed V and J ends, which lost 0 bases and 5 bases, there was a span of 19 bases. CDR3 length: 17 amino acids. The CDR3: CASSPPVQDARGYGYTF. The DNA for the CDR3 is TGTGCCAGCTCACCACCGGTTCAGGACGCTCGGGGTTATGGCTACACCTTC.

V and J are TRBV27 and TRBJ2-1; 8 bases are a match to TRBD2. There are 15 residues in the CDR3. In germline, CDR1 is MNHEY, CDR2 SMNVEV (reference sequence). The J segment lost 6 bases and the V segment lost 5 bases, leaving 9 bases of the junction unmatched. The CDR3 coding sequence is TGTGCCAGCAGTGACCCTTCGGGACTAGTCAATGAGCAGTTCTTC. It translates to CASSDPSGLVNEQFF.

This chain links TRBV4-1 with TRBJ1-5; 7 bases map to TRBD1. The CDR3 consists of 17 residues. Trimming at V came to 0 bases and at J to 0 bases, leaving 5 bases not matched to a gene. Germline assignment: CDR1 MGHRA and CDR2 YSYEKL. Here the CDR3 reads CASSQDHGTASNQPQHF. Written as DNA, the CDR3 is TGCGCCAGCAGCCAAGATCACGGGACAGCTAGCAATCAGCCCCAGCATTTT.

This sequence joins TRBV28 and TRBJ2-3; 16 bases align to TRBD2. The CDR3 consists of 16 residues. Germline assignment: CDR1 MDHEN and CDR2 SYDVKM. Germline trimming cut 2 bases from V and 10 bases from J; bases unmatched to any gene: 6. CDR3 in DNA: TGTGCCAGCAGTTTACCGACCGGGACTAGCGGGAGGGCGCAGTATTTT. This codes for CASSLPTGTSGRAQYF.

The chain is built from TRBV5-6 and TRBJ2-2, with D maybe TRBD1 (5 bases). Germline V lookup: CDR1 SGHDT, CDR2 YYEEEE. The ends were cut back, 0 bases at V and 7 bases at J, with 10 bases in the middle. The CDR3 length is 14 residues. The CDR3 sequence is CASSLGAQDGELFF. The CDR3 DNA sequence: TGTGCCAGCAGCTTGGGGGCACAGGACGGGGAGCTGTTTTTT.

The rearrangement links TRBV2 to TRBJ2-7, with a weak D call TRBD1 (6 bases). Trimming pared 7 bases from V and 1 base from J, leaving 14 bases between. The CDR3 contains 14 residues. Germline loops: CDR1 SNHLY, CDR2 FYNNEI. The CDR3 nucleotides are TGTGCCAGCACCGGGGACATCAAGTCCTACGAGCAGTACTTC. Protein sequence: CASTGDIKSYEQYF.

This clone came up a few times. The chain carries TRBV2 and TRBJ1-3, with TRBD1 identical over 8 bases. This CDR3 region has 15 residues. J gave up 3 bases and V 4 bases, and 5 bases lay outside the gene matches. CDR1 SNHLY and CDR2 FYNNEI come from the germline V gene. CDR3 DNA: TGTGCCAGCAGTGGTCGCAGGGGGCTTGGAAACACCATATATTTT. This codes for CASSGRRGLGNTIYF.

This sequence joins TRBV10-3 and TRBJ2-7; D might be TRBD2 (6 bases). Looked up from germline, CDR1 is ENHRY and CDR2 is SYGVKD. The germline V and J ends were trimmed by 7 bases and 3 bases, with 16 bases remaining between them. CDR3 length equals 14 residues. CDR3 coding DNA: TGTGCCATCACGGAGGGTGCGGGGAACTACGAGCAGTACTTC. Translating it yields CAITEGAGNYEQYF.

J is TRBJ2-2 and V is TRBV7-6; TRBD2 matches 9 bases. The CDR3 sequence is 16 residues long. V shed 5 bases and J 0 bases; nucleotides not matched to a gene: 4. Germline loops: CDR1 SGHVS, CDR2 FNYEAQ. This CDR3 is CASSPWTSANTGELFF. CDR3 in DNA: TGTGCCAGCAGCCCTTGGACTAGCGCGAACACCGGGGAGCTGTTTTTT.

This chain links TRBV9 with TRBJ2-3; 7 nucleotides line up with TRBD2. The CDR3 spans 17 residues. Germline assignment: CDR1 SGDLS and CDR2 YYNGEE. The V segment lost 3 bases and the J segment 5 bases; nucleotides outside the gene matches: 15. The CDR3: CASSEAPLPGGVDTQYF. DNA for the CDR3: TGTGCCAGCAGCGAGGCCCCTCTCCCGGGAGGTGTAGATACGCAGTATTTT.

The V and J genes are TRBV9 and TRBJ2-7, with no clear D. Germline CDR1 and CDR2: SGDLS and YYNGEE. V dropped 0 bases and J dropped 3 bases, with 13 bases sitting between them. This CDR3 is built from 15 residues. Here the CDR3 reads CASSVGGSQFYEQYF. The CDR3 DNA reads TGTGCCAGCAGCGTAGGAGGCAGCCAGTTCTACGAGCAGTACTTC.

J is TRBJ1-1 and V is TRBV5-1; 7 nucleotides line up with TRBD1. Germline assignment: CDR1 SGHRS and CDR2 YFSETQ. Trimming removed 2 bases from V and 2 bases from J; junction bases left unmatched: 6. The CDR3 extends over 15 amino acids. CDR3 in amino acids: CASSFPGQINTEAFF. Here the CDR3 DNA reads TGCGCCAGCAGCTTTCCGGGACAGATAAACACTGAAGCTTTCTTT.

The chain combines TRBV3-1 (or the pseudogene TRBV3-2) with TRBJ2-1, with D possibly being TRBD2 (6 bases). CDR1 and CDR2 (germline): LGHDT, YNNKEL (reference sequence). Trimming shortened V by 1 base and J by 0 bases, and 16 bases separated the two germline ends. This CDR3 contains 18 residues. The CDR3 spells CASSQGIAVLSSYNEQFF. The CDR3 DNA follows: TGTGCCAGCAGCCAAGGGATAGCGGTCTTGAGCTCCTACAATGAGCAGTTCTTC.

This sequence joins TRBV5-5 and TRBJ1-2, with 8 bases lining up with TRBD1. This CDR3 has 13 residues. In germline, CDR1 is SGHKS, CDR2 YYEKEE (reference sequence). V lost 7 bases, J lost 9 bases, and 11 bases stayed unmatched. The CDR3: CASGRDRWFSYTF. The DNA for the CDR3 is TGTGCCAGCGGAAGGGACAGGTGGTTTAGCTACACCTTC.

The V and J genes are TRBV6-2 or TRBV6-3 and TRBJ2-7, with D possibly being TRBD1 (5 bases). This CDR3 comprises 12 residues. V dropped 5 bases and J dropped 4 bases, with 9 bases sitting between them. Germline CDR1 is MNHEY and CDR2 is SVGEGT. CDR3 nucleotides: TGTGCCAGCAGTAACGACAGATACGAGCAGTACTTC. Protein: CASSNDRYEQYF.